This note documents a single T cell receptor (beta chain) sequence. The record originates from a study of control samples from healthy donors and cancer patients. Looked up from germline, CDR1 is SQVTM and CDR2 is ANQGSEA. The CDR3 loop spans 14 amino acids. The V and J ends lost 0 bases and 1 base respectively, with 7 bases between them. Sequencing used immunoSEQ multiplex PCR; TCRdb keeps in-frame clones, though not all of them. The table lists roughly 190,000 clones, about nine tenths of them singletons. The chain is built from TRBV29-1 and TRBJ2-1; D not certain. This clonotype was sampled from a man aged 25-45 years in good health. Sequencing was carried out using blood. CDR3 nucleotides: TGCAGCGTTGAAGAGGCGGTTTCCTACAATGAGCAGTTCTTC. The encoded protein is CSVEEAVSYNEQFF.